These T cell receptor beta chains were read from a single sample in a study of regulatory T cells in long-lasting Graves disease. TCRdb analysed the multiplex PCR reads with MiXCR anew, one entry per CDR3 protein. The table has 350,000 to 450,000 distinct CDR3 sequences, roughly 17% seen once; the top ten hold roughly 27%. These data were also filed under a second study, of T cells in Graves' hyperthyroidism and ophthalmopathy.

Sequencing used peripheral blood mononuclear cells (PBMCs), obtained at new diagnosis, from a patient treated with antithyroid drugs. These receptors were taken from a middle-aged man with Graves disease. CDR3s include the opening cysteine and the closing phenylalanine or tryptophan. A D gene is named only where the DNA matches it firmly. For some rows the clone size is stated as once, few or many, or as a class when expanded; others skip it.

>TRBV5-1|.|TRBJ2-3|.
TGCGCCAGCAGCTTGGGGGTCGCCGGGTCAGATACGCAGTATTTT
CASSLGVAGSDTQYF
>TRBV20-1|many|TRBJ2-3|TRBD1
TGCAGTGCTACTGGACAGGGGGCGGCAGATACGCAGTATTTT
CSATGQGAADTQYF
>TRBV29-1|few|TRBJ1-3|.
TGCAGCGTTGTGGGGCAGGCCGGAAACACCATATATTTT
CSVVGQAGNTIYF
>TRBV9|.|TRBJ1-1|.
TGTGCCAGCAGCGAATTTGGGGGAATGAACACTGAAGCTTTCTTT
CASSEFGGMNTEAFF
>TRBV28|many|TRBJ2-7|.
TGTGCCAGCAGTTCCGGGACGGGTAATCCCTACGAGCAGTACTTC
CASSSGTGNPYEQYF
>TRBV20-1|few|TRBJ2-3|.
TGCAGTGCCCAGAGGGTCAGGAGAGGGGATACGCAGTATTTT
CSAQRVRRGDTQYF
>TRBV12-3/TRBV12-4|many|TRBJ2-1|.
TGTGCCAGCAGTTTGTTTAAGGTCTTCCAGAATGAGCAGTTCTTC
CASSLFKVFQNEQFF
>TRBV30|many|TRBJ2-4|.
TGTGCCTGGAGCAGGGCCAAAAACATTCAGTACTTC
CAWSRAKNIQYF
>TRBV7-2|many|TRBJ1-1|TRBD1
TGTGCCAGCAGCTTAGAGGGGGCCTTTTCTGAAGCTTTCTTT
CASSLEGAFSEAFF
>TRBV10-3|few|TRBJ1-6|TRBD1
TGTGCCATCAGAGGGACAGGGGGAGCCAATTATAATTCACCCCTCCACTTT
CAIRGTGGANYNSPLHF
>TRBV20-1|many|TRBJ2-7|TRBD1
TGCAGTGCCGGGACAGTACTCTACGAGCAGTACTTC
CSAGTVLYEQYF
>TRBV19|.|TRBJ2-2|TRBD2
TGTGCCAGTACCCCCATCGGGACTAGCGGAGACGGGGAGCTGTTTTTT
CASTPIGTSGDGELFF
>TRBV7-2|many|TRBJ1-1|.
TGTGCCAGCGGCCGAAGAGGTTTTGATTCTGAAGCTTTCTTT
CASGRRGFDSEAFF
>TRBV6-9|few|TRBJ1-1|.
TGTGCCAGCAGTTACTCTGGGACAGCTTTCTTT
CASSYSGTAFF
>TRBV28|few|TRBJ1-5|TRBD1
TGTGCCAGCCTGGGCAGGGGGTATCAGCCCCAGCATTTT
CASLGRGYQPQHF
>TRBV5-8|.|TRBJ2-6|TRBD1
TGTGCCAGCAGCTACCACCGGGACAGGGTGGCTGGGGCCAACGTCCTGACTTTC
CASSYHRDRVAGANVLTF
>TRBV20-1|many|TRBJ2-3|TRBD2
TGCAGTGGATATTCCCCTACTAGCGGAACAGATACGCAGTATTTT
CSGYSPTSGTDTQYF
>TRBV28|many|TRBJ1-1|.
TGTGCCAGCAGTTTAGCGGGCTTAGCCGCTTTCTTT
CASSLAGLAAFF
>TRBV5-1|few|TRBJ2-5|TRBD1
TGCGCCAGCAGCTCGACCGGGACAGGGGGCCGAGAGACCCAGTACTTC
CASSSTGTGGRETQYF
>TRBV7-3|many|TRBJ1-6|TRBD1
TGTGCCAGCAGCTTACGGGGCAGGGGGCGCGGTAATTCACCCCTCCACTTT
CASSLRGRGRGNSPLHF
>TRBV6-2/TRBV6-3|.|TRBJ2-7|TRBD1
TGTGCCAGCAGTTTACAGGGGGCTCGGGAGCAGTACTTC
CASSLQGAREQYF
>TRBV20-1|few|TRBJ2-1|.
TGCAGCGGCTCCTCAGGGGGGCGCGTAAATGAGCAGTTCTTC
CSGSSGGRVNEQFF
>TRBV5-1|many|TRBJ2-2|.
TGCGCCAGCAGCTTCGTCGGGCAGGGGTACACCGGGGAGCTGTTTTTT
CASSFVGQGYTGELFF
>TRBV28|.|TRBJ2-7|TRBD1
TGTGCCAGCACCCCGGGACAGGTTCCCTACGAGCAGTACTTC
CASTPGQVPYEQYF
>TRBV3-1|.|TRBJ1-6|.
TGTGCCAGCAGCCGGGGAGAGGGGAATTCACCCCTCCACTTT
CASSRGEGNSPLHF
>TRBV7-2|many|TRBJ2-7|.
TGTGCCAGCAGCTTAGGTCAGGGATCCAACTACGAGCAGTACTTC
CASSLGQGSNYEQYF
>TRBV5-1|.|TRBJ2-1|TRBD1
TGCGCCAGCAGTATGAGGGACAGCTCCTACAATGAGCAGTTCTTC
CASSMRDSSYNEQFF
>TRBV28|many|TRBJ1-4|TRBD1
TGTGCCAGCAGTTTAGCATACGGACAGGGTGATGAAAAACTGTTTTTT
CASSLAYGQGDEKLFF
>TRBV20-1|many|TRBJ1-4|TRBD1
TGCAGTGCTAGAGATACAGGGGGTGATGAAAAACTGTTTTTT
CSARDTGGDEKLFF
>TRBV7-2|.|TRBJ2-7|.
TGTGCCAGCAGTCCTCCCAGGCGGGGGCCCACCCCCCAGGAGCAGTACTTC
CASSPPRRGPTPQEQYF
>TRBV2|many|TRBJ2-3|TRBD2
TGTGCCAGCAGACTACTAGCGGGGGGAGGGTATTTT
CASRLLAGGGYF
>TRBV4-3|many|TRBJ2-2|.
TGCGCCAGCAGCCGCAACACCGACAGTACCGGGGAGCTGTTTTTT
CASSRNTDSTGELFF
>TRBV24-1|many|TRBJ2-5|TRBD2
TGTGCCACCAGTGTAGCGGGGACGGCGACCCAGTACTTC
CATSVAGTATQYF
>TRBV29-1|.|TRBJ2-1|.
TGCAGCGTTGGAGTGCGAGACCAGCCTTTCAATGAGCAGTTCTTC
CSVGVRDQPFNEQFF
>TRBV5-1|many|TRBJ2-3|.
TGCGCCAGCAGCCCCCATGTCGGGAGCACAGATACGCAGTATTTT
CASSPHVGSTDTQYF